This T cell receptor (beta chain) was sequenced in a study of T cells in Graves' hyperthyroidism and ophthalmopathy. The study's findings and limits: Stable hyperthyroidism was told apart from ophthalmopathy by a model built on 13 V-J features.

V lost 0 bases to trimming and J lost 8 bases, with 19 bases between them. This CDR3 has 16 residues. Germline CDR1 and CDR2: MNHEY and SVGAGI. Researchers amplified the TCR beta CDR3 regions from RNA transcripts. The HTBI set primed first-round TCR CDR3 RT-PCR. TCRdb independently ran MiXCR on the multiplex PCR reads; one entry per CDR3 protein. The data hold 490,000 or so distinct CDR3 sequences, with 20% observed a single time. Among ophthalmopathy patients, the Clinical Activity Score reached at least 3, the NOSPECS grade reached at least 4, and duration remained under 3 months. This clonotype was seen more than once but under ten times. Antigen specificity is unknown.

This clonotype was obtained from a man aged 40-50 years with Graves' ophthalmopathy. The chain recombines TRBV6-5 with TRBJ1-2; a weak D match, TRBD1 (6 bases). Specimen: blood. The CDR3 protein is CASSYSRLSGAAGYTF. The CDR3 DNA reads as TGTGCCAGCAGTTACTCGAGGTTGTCGGGGGCGGCGGGCTACACCTTC.